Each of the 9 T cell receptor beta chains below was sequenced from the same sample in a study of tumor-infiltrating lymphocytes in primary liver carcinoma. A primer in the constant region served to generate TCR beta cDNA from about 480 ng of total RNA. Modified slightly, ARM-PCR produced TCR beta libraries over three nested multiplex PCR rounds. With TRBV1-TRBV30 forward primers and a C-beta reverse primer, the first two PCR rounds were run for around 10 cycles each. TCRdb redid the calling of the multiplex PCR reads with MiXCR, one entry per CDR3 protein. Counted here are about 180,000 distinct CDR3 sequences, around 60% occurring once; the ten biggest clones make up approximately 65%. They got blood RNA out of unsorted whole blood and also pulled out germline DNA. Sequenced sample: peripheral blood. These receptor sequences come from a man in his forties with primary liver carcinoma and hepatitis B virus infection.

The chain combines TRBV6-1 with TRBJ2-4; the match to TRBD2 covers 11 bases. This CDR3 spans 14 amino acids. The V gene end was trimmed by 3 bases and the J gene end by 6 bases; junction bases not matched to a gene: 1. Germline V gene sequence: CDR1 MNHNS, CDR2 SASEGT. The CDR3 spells CASSDGLAGNIQYF. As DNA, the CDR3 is TGTGCCAGCAGTGACGGACTAGCGGGAAACATTCAGTACTTC.

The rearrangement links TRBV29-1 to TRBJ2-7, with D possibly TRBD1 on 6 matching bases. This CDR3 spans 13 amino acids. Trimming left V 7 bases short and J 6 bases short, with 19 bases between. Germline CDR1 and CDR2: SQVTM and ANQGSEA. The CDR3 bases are TGCAGCGCCAAGAGGGACACCAGGGGCGAGCAGTACTTC. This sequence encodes CSAKRDTRGEQYF.

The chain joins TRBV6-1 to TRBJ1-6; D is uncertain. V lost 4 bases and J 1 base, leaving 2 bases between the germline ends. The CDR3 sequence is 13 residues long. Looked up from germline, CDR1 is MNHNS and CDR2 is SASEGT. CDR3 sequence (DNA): TGTGCCAGCAGTGTGTCCTATAATTCACCCCTCCACTTT. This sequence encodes CASSVSYNSPLHF.

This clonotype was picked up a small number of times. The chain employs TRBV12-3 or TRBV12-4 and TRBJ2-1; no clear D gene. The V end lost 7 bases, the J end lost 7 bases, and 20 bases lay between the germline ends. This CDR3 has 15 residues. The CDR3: CASTPTTPTFNEQFF. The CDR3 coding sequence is TGTGCCAGCACCCCGACAACTCCCACCTTTAATGAGCAGTTCTTC.

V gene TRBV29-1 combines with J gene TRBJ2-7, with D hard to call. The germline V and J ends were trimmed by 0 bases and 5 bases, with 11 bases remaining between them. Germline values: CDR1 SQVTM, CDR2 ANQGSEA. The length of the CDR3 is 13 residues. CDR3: CSVEDTVSHEQYF. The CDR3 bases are TGCAGCGTTGAAGATACTGTTTCCCACGAGCAGTACTTC.

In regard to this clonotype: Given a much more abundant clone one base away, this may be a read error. Here the CDR3 reads CNVEDRETDTQYF. The CDR3 bases are TGCAACGTTGAAGACAGGGAAACAGATACGCAGTATTTT. The rearrangement joins TRBV29-1 to TRBJ2-3; TRBD1 matches at 7 bases. CDR3 length: 13 residues. In germline, CDR1 is SQVTM, CDR2 ANQGSEA.

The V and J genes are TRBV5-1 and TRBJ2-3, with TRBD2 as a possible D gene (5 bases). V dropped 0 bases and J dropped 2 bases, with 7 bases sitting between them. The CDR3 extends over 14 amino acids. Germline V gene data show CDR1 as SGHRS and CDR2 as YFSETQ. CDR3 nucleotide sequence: TGCGCCAGCAGCTTGGGGGAGACCACAGATACGCAGTATTTT. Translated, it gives CASSLGETTDTQYF.

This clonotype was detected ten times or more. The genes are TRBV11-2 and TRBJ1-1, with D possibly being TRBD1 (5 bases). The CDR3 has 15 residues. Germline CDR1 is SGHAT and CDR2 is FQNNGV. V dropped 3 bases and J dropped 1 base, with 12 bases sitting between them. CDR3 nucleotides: TGTGCCAGCAGCTTGCAGGCAGGGCAGAACACTGAAGCTTTCTTT. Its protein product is CASSLQAGQNTEAFF.

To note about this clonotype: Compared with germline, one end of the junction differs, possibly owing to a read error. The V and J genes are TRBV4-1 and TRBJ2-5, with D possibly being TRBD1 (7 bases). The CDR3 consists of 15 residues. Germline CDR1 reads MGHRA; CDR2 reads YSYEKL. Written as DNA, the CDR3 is TGCACCAGCAGCCTCAAGGGGGCGGGATTGGAGACCCAGTACTTC. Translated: CTSSLKGAGLETQYF.